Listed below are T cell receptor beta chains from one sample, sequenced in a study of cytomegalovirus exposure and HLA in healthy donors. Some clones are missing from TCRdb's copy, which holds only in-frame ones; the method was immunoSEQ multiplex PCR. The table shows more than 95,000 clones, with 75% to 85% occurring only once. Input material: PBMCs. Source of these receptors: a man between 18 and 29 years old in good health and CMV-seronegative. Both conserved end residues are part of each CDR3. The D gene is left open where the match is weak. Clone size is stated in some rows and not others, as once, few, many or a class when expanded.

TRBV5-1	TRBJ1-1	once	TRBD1	TGCGCCAGCAGCACAAGACAGGGGCCACTGAACACTGAAGCTTTCTTT	CASSTRQGPLNTEAFF
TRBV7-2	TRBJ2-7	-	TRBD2	TGTGCCAGCAGCCCCGGACTAGCTGGATACGAGCAGTACTTC	CASSPGLAGYEQYF
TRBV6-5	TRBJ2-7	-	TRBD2	TGTGCCAGCAGTTTTGGACTAGCGGGAGGGGGAGAGCAGTACTTC	CASSFGLAGGGEQYF
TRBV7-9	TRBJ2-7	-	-	TGTGCCAGCAGCCTAAGTAAGAACGAGCAGTACTTC	CASSLSKNEQYF
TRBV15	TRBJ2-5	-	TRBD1	TGTGCCACCGGGGGAAGGGGACAGGGGGAGACCCAGTACTTC	CATGGRGQGETQYF
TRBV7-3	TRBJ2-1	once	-	TGTGCCAGCAGCTTGGGCCCTTACAATGAGCAGTTCTTC	CASSLGPYNEQFF
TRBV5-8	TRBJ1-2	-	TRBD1	TGTGCCAGCAGCCCGGGACAGATCGGCGGCTACACCTTC	CASSPGQIGGYTF
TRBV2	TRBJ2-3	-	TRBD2	TGTGCCAGCAGTGAGCCAGGGAGGGGCACAGATACGCAGTATTTT	CASSEPGRGTDTQYF
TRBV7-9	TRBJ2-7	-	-	TGTGCCAGCACCCAGGGATCTGGGCAGTACTTC	CASTQGSGQYF
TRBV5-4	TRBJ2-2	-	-	TGTGCCAGCAGCTTGGTAGGGGGAACCGGGGAGCTGTTTTTT	CASSLVGGTGELFF
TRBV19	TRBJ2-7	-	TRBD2	TGTGCCAGTGGTCCCCCCGGTGGGCTAGCGGGAGTAGGCGAGCAGTACTTC	CASGPPGGLAGVGEQYF
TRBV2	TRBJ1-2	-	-	TGTGCCAGCAGTGAATGGAGGGGCGGGGGCTACACCTTC	CASSEWRGGGYTF
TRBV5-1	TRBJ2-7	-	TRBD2	TGCGCCAGCAGCTCCAGACTAGCCTCCTACGAGCAGTACTTC	CASSSRLASYEQYF
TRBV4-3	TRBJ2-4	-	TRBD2	TGCGCCAGCAGCCAGGCCGGGACTAGCGGGAGGGAAAACATTCAGTACTTC	CASSQAGTSGRENIQYF
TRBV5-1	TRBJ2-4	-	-	TGCGCCAGCAGCTTGGCGGCGCGGGACCTAGCCAAAAACATTCAGTACTTC	CASSLAARDLAKNIQYF
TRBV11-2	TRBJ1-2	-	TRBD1	TGTGCCAGCAGCTTAGGAGGACAGGGGGGATATGGCTACACCTTC	CASSLGGQGGYGYTF
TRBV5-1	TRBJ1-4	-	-	TGCGCCAGCAGCTTTGACATCGCAACTAATGAAAAACTGTTTTTT	CASSFDIATNEKLFF
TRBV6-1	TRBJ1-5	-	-	TGTGCCAGCAGTCAACTCCGGGAGATACCCCAGCATTTT	CASSQLREIPQHF
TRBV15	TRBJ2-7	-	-	TGTGCCACCAGCAGACTAGCGACAAAAAACTACGAGCAGTACTTC	CATSRLATKNYEQYF
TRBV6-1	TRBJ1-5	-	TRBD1	TGTGCCAGCAGTGTATTACAGGGGGCGAATCAGCCCCAGCATTTT	CASSVLQGANQPQHF
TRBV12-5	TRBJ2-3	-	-	TGTGCTAGTGGTAAACCCCAGGGGATCACAGATACGCAGTATTTT	CASGKPQGITDTQYF
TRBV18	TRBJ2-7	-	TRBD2	TGTGCCAGCCCCAACGGGGGGGCGGGTGTAGAGTACTTC	CASPNGGAGVEYF
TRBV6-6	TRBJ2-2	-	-	TGTGCCAGCAGCCCTCTGTCACGCGGCACCGGGGAGCTGTTTTTT	CASSPLSRGTGELFF
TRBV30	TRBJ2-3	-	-	TGTGCCTGGAGTGTCGGGATCACAGATACGCAGTATTTT	CAWSVGITDTQYF
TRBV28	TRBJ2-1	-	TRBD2	TGTGCCGGTTCGGGGGGACTAGCGACTCATATGACCTACAATGAGCAGTTCTTC	CAGSGGLATHMTYNEQFF
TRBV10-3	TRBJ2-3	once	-	TGTGCCATCAGTGAGTCGTACGGAGGGAGCACAGATACGCAGTATTTT	CAISESYGGSTDTQYF